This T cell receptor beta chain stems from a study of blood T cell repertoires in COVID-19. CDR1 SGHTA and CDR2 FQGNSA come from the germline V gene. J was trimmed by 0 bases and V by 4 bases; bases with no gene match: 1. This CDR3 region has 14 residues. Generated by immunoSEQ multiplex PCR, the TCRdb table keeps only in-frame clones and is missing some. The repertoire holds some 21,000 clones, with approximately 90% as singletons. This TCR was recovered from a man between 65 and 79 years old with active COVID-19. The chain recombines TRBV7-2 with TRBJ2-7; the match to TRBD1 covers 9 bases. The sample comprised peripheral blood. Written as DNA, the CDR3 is TGTGCCAGCAGCTGGGACAGGGTCTCCTACGAGCAGTACTTC. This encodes CASSWDRVSYEQYF.